Below, 8 T cell receptor beta chains from the same sample are listed, as sequenced in a study of shared clonotypes between healthy human individuals. The repertoire was sequenced with immunoSEQ multiplex PCR; TCRdb's copy has only in-frame clones and lacks some. The profile shows 2,100,000 or so clones, approximately 94% of them singletons. Material: naive CD4+ T cells sorted from blood. Subset noted: CD45RA+ positively selected. The receptors originated from a man aged 18 to 29 in good health.

This clone was observed a handful of times. CDR3 sequence (DNA): TGTGCCAGCAGTGATACAGGGAGCTCCTACGAGCAGTACTTC. Translating it yields CASSDTGSSYEQYF. V is TRBV6-1 and J is TRBJ2-7; TRBD1 might be the D (6 bases). The CDR3 runs 14 residues. Trimming took 3 bases from V and 0 from J, leaving 9 bases between them. Germline CDR1 MNHNS, CDR2 SASEGT.

The V and J genes are TRBV30 and TRBJ1-6; 7 nucleotides align to TRBD1. There are 15 residues in the CDR3. V gave up 2 bases and J gave up 7 bases; unmatched junction bases: 8. The germline V gene encodes CDR1 GTSNPN and CDR2 SVGIG (reference sequence). The chain's CDR3 is CAWSTTGTANSPLHF. In DNA form, the CDR3 reads TGTGCCTGGAGTACAACGGGGACAGCAAATTCACCCCTCCACTTT. The entire variable domain, with the rest obtained from reference TRBV30 and TRBJ1-6, is as follows: SQTIHQWPATLVQPVGSPLSLECTVEGTSNPNLYWYRQAAGRGLQLLFYSVGIGQISSEVPQNLSASRPQDRQFILSSKKLLLSDSGFYLCAWSTTGTANSPLHFGNGTRLTVT.

The genes are TRBV21-1 and TRBJ2-1; no DNA check was done on the table's D call, TRBD2. TRBV21-1 is tagged as a pseudogene. CDR3 length: 18 amino acids. The CDR3: CASSKVPGTSGVYNEQFF. The DNA for the CDR3 is TGTGCCAGCAGCAAAGTTCCCGGGACTAGCGGGGTTTACAATGAGCAGTTCTTC.

CDR3 coding DNA: TGTGCCTGGGACCCTCAGTTTGGGACTCAGAACACCGGGGAGCTGTTTTTT. This translates into CAWDPQFGTQNTGELFF. The chain employs TRBV30 and TRBJ2-2, with a tentative D call TRBD2 (6 bases). Germline V lookup: CDR1 GTSNPN, CDR2 SVGIG (reference sequence). The CDR3 extends over 17 amino acids. Deletions cut 5 bases from V and 1 base from J, with 20 bases between.

V gene TRBV5-1 combines with J gene TRBJ1-1, with TRBD1 as a possible D gene (6 bases). V lost 7 bases and J lost 1, with 20 bases in between. This CDR3 has 16 amino acids. Germline CDR1 SGHRS, CDR2 YFSETQ. The CDR3 DNA reads TGCGCCAGCGCTCAAATCCAGGGGTTTTCGAACACTGAAGCTTTCTTT. Translating gives CASAQIQGFSNTEAFF.

The chain joins TRBV4-1 to TRBJ1-1, with D possibly being TRBD1 (6 bases). The CDR3 length is 16 residues. The germline CDR1 and CDR2 sequences are MGHRA and YSYEKL. V was cut by 6 bases and J by 0 bases, with 17 bases left in between. CDR3 sequence reads: CASRNPTGLMNTEAFF. DNA for the CDR3: TGCGCCAGCAGGAATCCCACAGGGCTGATGAACACTGAAGCTTTCTTT.

The V gene is TRBV7-2, the J gene TRBJ2-5; TRBD2 agrees at 10 bases. The V gene end was trimmed by 0 bases and the J gene end by 1 base; junction bases not matched to a gene: 2. The CDR3 is 16 amino acids. The germline V gene has CDR1 SGHTA and CDR2 FQGNSA. The CDR3 is CASSLAGLAAQETQYF. The CDR3, as DNA: TGTGCCAGCAGCTTAGCCGGACTAGCGGCCCAAGAGACCCAGTACTTC.

The J gene is TRBJ2-7, the V gene TRBV2; TRBD2 is a possible D gene (7 bases). This CDR3 comprises 14 residues. CDR1 is SNHLY, CDR2 FYNNEI, per germline. Trimming took 8 bases from V and 4 from J, leaving 18 bases between them. CDR3 sequence: CASGAGAPVYEQYF. In nucleotides, the CDR3 is TGTGCCAGCGGGGCGGGGGCCCCTGTATACGAGCAGTACTTC. Full variable domain (remainder filled in from reference TRBV2 and TRBJ2-7): EPEVTQTPSHQVTQMGQEVILRCVPISNHLYFYWYRQILGQKVEFLVSFYNNEISEKSEIFDDQFSVERPDGSNFTLKIRSTKLEDSAMYFCASGAGAPVYEQYFGPGTRLTVT.